This TCR beta chain emerged from a study of blood T cell repertoires in COVID-19. Germline assignment: CDR1 SGHNT and CDR2 YYREEE (reference sequence). Trimming cost V 0 bases and J 0 bases, with 10 bases left between them. This CDR3 has 16 residues. Assay used: immunoSEQ multiplex PCR; TCRdb lists only in-frame clones, some missing. In the table there are about 110,000 clones, almost 80% of which are singletons. Sequenced sample: peripheral blood. The chain uses TRBV5-4 and TRBJ2-1, with D perhaps TRBD2 (6 bases). The clonotype comes from a woman aged 80 or older with active or convalescent COVID-19. CDR3 amino acids: CASSLGGAGSYNEQFF. Here the CDR3 DNA reads TGTGCCAGCAGCTTGGGGGGAGCGGGCTCCTACAATGAGCAGTTCTTC.